Sequencing of this T cell receptor (beta chain) was carried out in a study of naive and memory T cell subsets. In the case of this clonotype: Its antigen is unknown.

Amplification of ligated cDNA took four PCR rounds with SP2 and nested alpha and beta constant primers. Blood and skin TCR RNA was reverse transcribed with alpha and beta constant primers. A single record per CDR3 protein comes from TCRdb applying MiXCR to the UMI-ligation and nested PCR reads. The data hold tens of thousands of distinct CDR3 sequences, with approximately 6.7% observed a single time. General study results and limits: Far more TCRs reportedly came from tuberculin skin test site biopsies.

Germline-derived CDR1 and CDR2 are SGHNT and YENEEA. The germline V and J ends were trimmed by 5 bases and 0 bases, with 9 bases remaining between them. This CDR3 region has 14 residues. Indicated treatment: skin biopsy from PPD injection site in Mantoux-positive individual. An oligonucleotide containing a UMI was ligated to the 3' end of TCR cDNA. Input was about 1 to 1,100 ng of DNase-treated total RNA without cell sorting. The specimen was skin, collected from a tuberculin skin test site. The receptor was derived from an adult in good health. J is TRBJ2-3 and V is TRBV11-3; perhaps TRBD2 as D (5 bases). CDR3 sequence reads: CASSHSGSTDTQYF. In DNA form, the CDR3 reads TGTGCCAGCAGCCACTCGGGGAGCACAGATACGCAGTATTTT. The variable domain in full, with the rest retrieved from reference TRBV11-3 and TRBJ2-3, is EAGVVQSPRYKIIEKKQPVAFWCNPISGHNTLYWYLQNLGQGPELLIRYENEEAVDDSQLPKDRFSAERLKGVDSTLKIQPAELGDSAVYLCASSHSGSTDTQYFGPGTRLTVL.